The 4 T cell receptor beta chains reported below all come from one sample, sequenced in a study of OX40 agonist ivuxolimab in advanced cancers. Profiling relied on immunoSEQ multiplex PCR, and the TCRdb table lists in-frame clones only, not all of them. Of about 58,000 clones in the sample, 82% were seen once. The sequences come from CD4+ or CD8+ T cells sorted from blood, collected in a trial of the OX40 agonist ivuxolimab. The receptors were gathered from an adult with an advanced solid tumor such as melanoma, head and neck, liver or kidney cancer.

The genes are TRBV6-5 and TRBJ1-1; 8 nucleotides line up with TRBD1. CDR3 length equals 15 residues. Unmatched junction bases numbered 7, after V lost 4 bases and J lost 3 bases. Per the germline V gene, CDR1 is MNHEY and CDR2 is SVGAGI. CDR3 coding DNA: TGTGCCAGCAGTTCGCCCGGACAGGGACACACTGAAGCTTTCTTT. Protein product: CASSSPGQGHTEAFF.

V gene TRBV27 combines with J gene TRBJ1-4; D might be TRBD1 (5 bases). Germline loops: CDR1 MNHEY, CDR2 SMNVEV (reference sequence). Trimming removed 1 base at V and 4 bases at J, with 13 bases between. The CDR3 contains 16 residues. DNA for the CDR3: TGTGCCAGCAGTTTATGGGGCCGGGGAAGTAATGAAAAACTGTTTTTT. Protein: CASSLWGRGSNEKLFF.

The chain combines TRBV4-1 with TRBJ2-7; 11 bases are a match to TRBD2. Germline CDR1 and CDR2: MGHRA and YSYEKL. The CDR3 is made up of 19 amino acids. J was trimmed by 0 bases and V by 4 bases; bases with no gene match: 14. The CDR3 protein is CASSRKEGLAGVFSYEQYF. The DNA of the CDR3 is TGCGCCAGCAGCCGAAAAGAAGGACTAGCGGGTGTCTTCTCCTACGAGCAGTACTTC.

The V call is TRBV5-1, the J call TRBJ1-5; D unresolved. Looked up from germline, CDR1 is SGHRS and CDR2 is YFSETQ. V lost 0 bases and J 7 bases, leaving 17 bases between the germline ends. This CDR3 has 16 residues. The CDR3 reads CASSLGDAWGNQPQHF. The CDR3 DNA follows: TGCGCCAGCAGCTTGGGGGATGCGTGGGGTAACCAGCCCCAGCATTTT.